This TCR beta chain was retrieved from a study of identical twins. Trimming stripped 6 bases from V and 6 bases from J, with 20 bases between. The CDR3 sequence is 16 residues long. Template switching added a universal primer binding site, and final cDNA carried unique molecular identifiers. Using its own MiXCR run on the 5' RACE reads, TCRdb lists one record per CDR3 protein. Of 1.5 million to 2 million distinct CDR3 sequences in the sample, around 29% were seen once. This clonotype is a singleton in its sample. Material: cord blood. The gene calls are TRBV12-3 or TRBV12-4 and TRBJ2-2; perhaps D is TRBD1 or TRBD2 (6 bases each). This sequence originates from a newborn girl in good health. The DNA of the CDR3 is TGTGCCAGCAGCCCCACGGGGGCTTTTATCCCCGGGGAGCTGTTTTTT. Translated, it gives CASSPTGAFIPGELFF.